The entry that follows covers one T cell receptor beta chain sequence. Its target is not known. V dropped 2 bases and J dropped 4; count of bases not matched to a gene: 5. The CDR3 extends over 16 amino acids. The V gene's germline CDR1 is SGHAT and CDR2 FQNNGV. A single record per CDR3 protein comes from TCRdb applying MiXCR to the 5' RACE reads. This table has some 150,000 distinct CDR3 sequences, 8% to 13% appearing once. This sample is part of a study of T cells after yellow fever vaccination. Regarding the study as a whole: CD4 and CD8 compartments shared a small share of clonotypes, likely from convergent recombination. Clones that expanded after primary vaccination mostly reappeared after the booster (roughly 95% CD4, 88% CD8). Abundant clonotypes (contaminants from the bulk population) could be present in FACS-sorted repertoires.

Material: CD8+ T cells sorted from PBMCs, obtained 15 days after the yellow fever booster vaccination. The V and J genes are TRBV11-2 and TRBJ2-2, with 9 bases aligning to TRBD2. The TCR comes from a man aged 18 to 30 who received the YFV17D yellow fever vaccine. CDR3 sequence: CASSLWTSAGTGELFF. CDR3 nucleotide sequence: TGTGCCAGCAGCTTATGGACTAGCGCGGGCACCGGGGAGCTGTTTTTT. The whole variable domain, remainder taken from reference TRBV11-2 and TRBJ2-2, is EAGVAQSPRYKIIEKRQSVAFWCNPISGHATLYWYQQILGQGPKLLIQFQNNGVVDDSQLPKDRFSAERLKGVDSTLKIQPAKLEDSAVYLCASSLWTSAGTGELFFGEGSRLTVL.